Below, 32 T cell receptor beta chains from the same sample are listed, as sequenced in a study of blood T cell repertoires in COVID-19 (dated by TCRdb to about 2020). The method was the immunoSEQ multiplex PCR assay. TCRdb obtained this table from immuneACCESS and retained in-frame rearrangements with V and J assigned. These tables miss some clones; where compared with another copy, unresolved V genes account for less than half of the shortfall, and the remainder is unexplained. A total of 350,000 or so clones appear in this sample, approximately 89% of them only once. The ten largest account for about 3.9% of the sample. The sequenced sample was peripheral blood. These receptors all come from a woman aged 55-75 years with COVID-19, enrolled during active disease.

This chain joins TRBV28 and TRBJ2-7; weak D call: TRBD1 (6 bases). CDR3 size: 13 residues. V was trimmed by 10 bases and J by 3 bases, leaving 16 bases between them. Germline values: CDR1 MDHEN, CDR2 SYDVKM. This CDR3 is CATVSGGGYEQYF. CDR3 in DNA: TGTGCCACCGTGAGTGGGGGCGGCTACGAGCAGTACTTC.

The rearrangement links TRBV20-1 to TRBJ2-3, with 11 bases aligning to TRBD2. Germline assignment: CDR1 DFQATT and CDR2 SNEGSKA (reference sequence). The CDR3 has 10 amino acids. The J segment lost 14 bases and the V segment lost 5 bases, leaving 3 bases of the junction unmatched. CDR3 coding DNA: TGCAGTGCTTTAGCGGGGGGGCGGTATTTT. As protein: CSALAGGRYF.

The J gene is TRBJ2-5, the V gene TRBV4-2; possibly TRBD1 for D (9 bases). Trimming removed 2 bases from V and 3 bases from J, with 16 bases in between. The CDR3 runs to 16 residues. In germline, CDR1 is LGHNA, CDR2 YNFKEQ. In DNA form, the CDR3 reads TGTGCCAGCAGCCAATTAGCGGGACAGGGAGAAGAGACCCAGTACTTC. Translating gives CASSQLAGQGEETQYF.

This clone has more than one count but fewer than ten. The V and J genes are TRBV6-5 and TRBJ1-3; no reliable D call. Germline V CDR1 and CDR2: MNHEY, SVGAGI. V was shortened by 2 bases and J by 0 bases, with 5 bases between the two germline ends. CDR3 length equals 14 residues. The CDR3 sequence is CASSYDISGNTIYF. CDR3 DNA sequence: TGTGCCAGCAGTTACGACATCTCTGGAAACACCATATATTTT.

This chain links TRBV7-2 with TRBJ1-5; weak D call: TRBD1 (5 bases). The CDR3 is made up of 14 amino acids. Germline values: CDR1 SGHTA, CDR2 FQGNSA. With 3 bases removed from V and 1 base from J, the gap between germline ends came to 7 bases. CDR3 amino acids: CASSFDSSNQPQHF. CDR3 bases: TGTGCCAGCAGCTTCGACAGCAGCAATCAGCCCCAGCATTTT.

V gene TRBV27 combines with J gene TRBJ1-5; D is unresolved. V lost 6 bases, J lost 0 bases, and 9 bases lay in between. Germline values: CDR1 MNHEY, CDR2 SMNVEV (reference sequence). This CDR3 region has 14 residues. The CDR3: CASRRENSNQPQHF. The CDR3 region has the DNA TGTGCCAGCAGGAGGGAGAATAGCAATCAGCCCCAGCATTTT.

This chain links TRBV2 with TRBJ2-1, with 11 positions matching TRBD2. The V gene's germline CDR1 is SNHLY and CDR2 FYNNEI. This CDR3 contains 15 residues. V was pared by 7 bases and J by 8 bases, with 10 bases of the junction left unmatched. The CDR3, as DNA: TGTGCCAGCACCCAGGGGATAGCGGGGGGGCATGAGCAGTTCTTC. Translating gives CASTQGIAGGHEQFF.

The CDR3 reads CASSPGGNSYEQYF. DNA for the CDR3: TGCGCCAGCAGCCCAGGGGGGAACTCCTACGAGCAGTACTTC. The V call is TRBV5-1, the J call TRBJ2-7, with D perhaps TRBD1 (7 bases). Between the trimmed V and J ends, which lost 4 bases and 0 bases, there was a span of 11 bases. This CDR3 spans 14 amino acids. Germline CDR1 SGHRS, CDR2 YFSETQ.

The rearrangement joins TRBV3-1 (or the pseudogene TRBV3-2) to TRBJ1-1; TRBD1 matches 7 bases. V shed 1 base, J shed 10 bases, and the junction held 12 bases outside the gene matches. The CDR3 has 15 residues. Looked up from germline, CDR1 is LGHDT and CDR2 is YNNKEL (reference sequence). CDR3 loop: CASSQVTGLNTRAFF. The CDR3 bases are TGTGCCAGCAGCCAAGTGACAGGGTTAAACACTCGAGCTTTCTTT.

The chain couples TRBV7-9 to TRBJ2-3; D may be TRBD2 (6 bases). The CDR3 consists of 13 residues. Trimming took off 3 bases at V and 7 bases at J, with 11 bases between the two ends. Germline V gene lookup returns CDR1 SEHNR and CDR2 FQNEAQ (reference sequence). CDR3 sequence (DNA): TGTGCCAGCAGCTTCGGCGGCGGGAATACGCAGTATTTT. It yields the protein CASSFGGGNTQYF.

Turning to this clone: Within the sample, other DNA sequences also encode this same CDR3. The chain uses TRBV7-9 and TRBJ1-4, with D possibly TRBD1 on 6 matching bases. With 1 base removed from V and 8 bases from J, the gap between germline ends came to 11 bases. The CDR3 sequence is 14 residues long. In germline, CDR1 is SEHNR, CDR2 FQNEAQ (reference sequence). The CDR3 sequence: CASSLGQGYEKLFF. CDR3 sequence (DNA): TGTGCCAGCAGCTTAGGTCAGGGGTACGAAAAACTGTTTTTT.

The V gene is TRBV5-1, the J gene TRBJ1-4, with D perhaps matching TRBD1 (6 bases). V shed 5 bases and J shed 3 bases, with 14 bases lying between them. The CDR3 contains 15 residues. CDR1 is SGHRS, CDR2 YFSETQ, per germline. This CDR3 is CASRPWTASNEKLFF. CDR3 DNA: TGCGCCAGCAGACCCTGGACAGCGTCTAATGAAAAACTGTTTTTT.

This clone was recorded only once. The rearrangement links TRBV15 to TRBJ1-5; unclear D gene. Deletions cut 1 base from V and 3 bases from J, with 7 bases between. The V gene's germline CDR1 is LNHNV and CDR2 YYDKDF (reference sequence). This CDR3 comprises 14 residues. Written as DNA, the CDR3 is TGTGCCACCAGCAGAGGACTGGTCAATCAGCCCCAGCATTTT. This codes for CATSRGLVNQPQHF.

This chain links TRBV6-6 with TRBJ2-7; the D gene is possibly TRBD2 (5 bases). V was clipped by 5 bases and J by 6 bases, with 8 bases between them. Per germline, CDR1 MNHNY and CDR2 SVGAGI (reference sequence). The CDR3 extends over 11 amino acids. DNA for the CDR3: TGTGCCAGCAGTCTCGGGGTCGAGCAGTACTTC. Translation: CASSLGVEQYF.

The CDR3 is CASSLDRSYGYTF. Here the CDR3 DNA reads TGTGCCAGCAGCTTAGACAGGTCCTATGGCTACACCTTC. V is TRBV7-2 and J is TRBJ1-2, with D maybe TRBD1 (5 bases). The CDR3 has 13 residues. V was pared by 1 base and J by 4 bases, with 7 bases between. The germline V gene has CDR1 SGHTA and CDR2 FQGNSA.

The rearrangement links TRBV6-5 to TRBJ1-2; D perhaps matches TRBD1 (5 bases). V was trimmed by 7 bases and J by 7 bases, leaving 19 bases between them. Germline V CDR1 and CDR2: MNHEY, SVGAGI. The CDR3 covers 14 residues. The CDR3 bases are TGTGCCAGCACCCCTGTAGGGGCCTACCCTGGCTACACCTTC. Translating it yields CASTPVGAYPGYTF.

This clone was counted once. The rearrangement joins TRBV3-1 (or the pseudogene TRBV3-2) to TRBJ2-5; 11 bases align to TRBD2. The germline V gene encodes CDR1 LGHDT and CDR2 YNNKEL (reference sequence). Trimming cost V 4 bases and J 1 base; bases outside gene matches: 5. The CDR3 contains 16 residues. CDR3 DNA sequence: TGTGCCAGCAGCCGTAGGACTAGCGGGCCCCAAGAGACCCAGTACTTC. This codes for CASSRRTSGPQETQYF.

The chain recombines TRBV11-3 with TRBJ2-1; maybe TRBD2 (7 bases). CDR3 length: 18 residues. Germline V gene sequence: CDR1 SGHNT, CDR2 YENEEA. Trimming stripped 4 bases from V and 0 bases from J, with 19 bases between. CDR3 residues: CASSSQTGGTYSYNEQFF. In nucleotides, the CDR3 is TGTGCCAGCAGCTCCCAAACGGGGGGCACTTACTCCTACAATGAGCAGTTCTTC. The full variable domain, rest sourced from reference TRBV11-3 and TRBJ2-1, is EAGVVQSPRYKIIEKKQPVAFWCNPISGHNTLYWYLQNLGQGPELLIRYENEEAVDDSQLPKDRFSAERLKGVDSTLKIQPAELGDSAVYLCASSSQTGGTYSYNEQFFGPGTRLTVL.

V is TRBV6-6 and J is TRBJ1-1; TRBD1 matches 9 bases. V lost 6 bases and J lost 3; bases outside the gene matches: 5. The germline CDR1 and CDR2 sequences are MNHNY and SVGAGI (reference sequence). The CDR3 is made up of 14 amino acids. CDR3 sequence (DNA): TGTGCCAGCAGGAGACAGGGGGGGCACACTGAAGCTTTCTTT. Its translation is CASRRQGGHTEAFF.

The rearrangement links TRBV9 to TRBJ1-6; 10 bases are a match to TRBD1. The V segment lost 4 bases and the J segment 6 bases; nucleotides outside the gene matches: 7. CDR1 and CDR2 (germline): SGDLS, YYNGEE. There are 16 residues in the CDR3. CDR3 sequence: CASSPRQGAGNSPLHF. CDR3 DNA sequence: TGTGCCAGCAGCCCTCGACAGGGGGCGGGTAATTCACCCCTCCACTTT.

V gene TRBV6-5 combines with J gene TRBJ1-6; D is undetermined. This CDR3 is 16 amino acids long. V was trimmed by 1 base and J by 0 bases, leaving 7 bases between them. Germline lookup yields CDR1 MNHEY and CDR2 SVGAGI. The CDR3 region is CASSYLGSSYNSPLHF. In DNA, the CDR3 is TGTGCCAGCAGTTACTTAGGGAGCTCCTATAATTCACCCCTCCACTTT.

With regard to this clone: This sample also contains other DNA sequences that code for the same CDR3. V usage is TRBV28 and J usage is TRBJ1-5; possibly TRBD1 for D (6 bases). V dropped 4 bases and J dropped 7 bases, with 11 bases sitting between them. CDR1 and CDR2 from the germline V gene are MDHEN and SYDVKM. This CDR3 contains 13 residues. The DNA for the CDR3 is TGTGCCAGCAGTTCAGGGGTGAGGCAGCCCCAGCATTTT. This translates into CASSSGVRQPQHF.

The chain uses TRBV7-8 and TRBJ2-3, with 9 bases that match TRBD2. Germline trimming cut 4 bases from V and 6 bases from J; bases unmatched to any gene: 8. Per the germline V gene, CDR1 is SGHVS and CDR2 is FQNEAQ. The CDR3 is made up of 15 amino acids. DNA for the CDR3: TGTGCCAGCAGCTCCTTACCGCGGGGGGGGGATACGCAGTATTTT. Encoded protein: CASSSLPRGGDTQYF.

This sequence joins TRBV28 and TRBJ1-5; no firm D call. CDR1 is MDHEN, CDR2 SYDVKM, per germline. V dropped 7 bases and J dropped 1 base, with 14 bases sitting between them. The CDR3 runs 15 residues. The CDR3 reads CASNPGGASNQPQHF. As DNA, the CDR3 is TGTGCCAGCAACCCCGGAGGCGCGAGCAATCAGCCCCAGCATTTT.

This clone was detected once. V and J are TRBV2 and TRBJ2-2, with D possibly being TRBD2 (6 bases). V shed 4 bases and J shed 1 base, with 7 bases lying between them. This CDR3 contains 14 residues. Germline CDR1 reads SNHLY; CDR2 reads FYNNEI. CDR3 nucleotide sequence: TGTGCCAGCAGTGGGCGGGGGAACACCGGGGAGCTGTTTTTT. It specifies CASSGRGNTGELFF.

The chain couples TRBV9 to TRBJ2-1; possibly TRBD1 for D (5 bases). V lost 0 bases and J lost 4, with 11 bases in between. The CDR3 is made up of 15 amino acids. Germline loops: CDR1 SGDLS, CDR2 YYNGEE. As DNA, the CDR3 is TGTGCCAGCAGCGTAGTACAGGCCGGATACAATGAGCAGTTCTTC. Translation gives CASSVVQAGYNEQFF.

The V call is TRBV4-1, the J call TRBJ2-7, with 13 bases identical to TRBD2. This CDR3 has 16 residues. Germline lookup yields CDR1 MGHRA and CDR2 YSYEKL. V trimming: 0 bases; J trimming: 4 bases; junction bases outside the gene matches: 3. The CDR3 nucleotides are TGCGCCAGCAGCCAAGAGACTAGCGGGGGGTTATACGAGCAGTACTTC. Protein sequence: CASSQETSGGLYEQYF.

Concerning this clone itself: Additional DNA sequences in this sample encode the identical CDR3. The rearrangement uses TRBV28 and TRBJ1-5; 9 bases fit TRBD1. Trimming removed 6 bases from V and 6 bases from J; junction bases left unmatched: 6. CDR3 size: 14 residues. Per the germline V gene, CDR1 is MDHEN and CDR2 is SYDVKM. This CDR3 is CASSLTGGGQPQHF. The CDR3 coding sequence is TGTGCCAGCAGCCTGACAGGGGGGGGTCAGCCCCAGCATTTT.

J is TRBJ2-5 and V is TRBV6-5; 8 bases agree with TRBD2. V lost 0 bases to trimming and J lost 4 bases; unmatched junction nucleotides: 7. Germline V gene data show CDR1 as MNHEY and CDR2 as SVGAGI. This CDR3 has 16 residues. The CDR3 DNA reads TGTGCCAGCAGTTACTCATCGGGGGGGAGAAGAGAGACCCAGTACTTC. The encoded protein is CASSYSSGGRRETQYF.

V is TRBV7-3 and J is TRBJ2-1, with D perhaps TRBD2 (5 bases). V lost 2 bases to trimming and J lost 5 bases, with 7 bases between them. Looked up from germline, CDR1 is SGHTA and CDR2 is FQGTGA. The CDR3 totals 13 residues. CDR3 sequence reads: CASSLAGDNEQFF. CDR3 bases: TGTGCCAGCAGCTTAGCCGGGGACAATGAGCAGTTCTTC. The full variable domain, completed using reference TRBV7-3 and TRBJ2-1, is GAGVSQTPSNKVTEKGKYVELRCDPISGHTALYWYRQSLGQGPEFLIYFQGTGAADDSGLPNDRFFAVRPEGSVSTLKIQRTERGDSAVYLCASSLAGDNEQFFGPGTRLTVL.

The rearrangement links TRBV7-6 to TRBJ1-1; 7 nucleotides align to TRBD1. V trimming: 5 bases; J trimming: 0 bases; junction bases outside the gene matches: 9. The length of the CDR3 is 16 residues. Per the germline V gene, CDR1 is SGHVS and CDR2 is FNYEAQ. The CDR3 nucleotides read TGTGCCAGCAGCCCCGCAATAGACAGGGTGAACACTGAAGCTTTCTTT. Translating gives CASSPAIDRVNTEAFF.

This chain links TRBV4-2 with TRBJ2-1; D is possibly TRBD2 (7 bases). The CDR3 consists of 14 residues. V gave up 1 base and J gave up 6 bases, with 10 bases separating them. Germline lookup yields CDR1 LGHNA and CDR2 YNFKEQ. The CDR3 is CASSQGGGLNEQFF. The DNA for the CDR3 is TGTGCCAGCAGCCAAGGGGGGGGCCTCAATGAGCAGTTCTTC.